The T cell receptor (beta chain) under discussion was sequenced for a study of OX40 agonist ivuxolimab in advanced cancers. About the study: As their treatment, patients were administered ivuxolimab, an agonistic anti-OX40 (CD134) antibody. Patients received ivuxolimab, an intravenous treatment, every 2 weeks at 0.01 to 10 mg/kg.

Germline V gene lookup returns CDR1 SNHLY and CDR2 FYNNEI. CDR3 length: 12 amino acids. The germline V and J ends were trimmed by 6 bases and 7 bases, with 10 bases remaining between them. On cycle 4 day 1 and cycle 7 day 1, as well as at baseline, blood was sampled. With regard to this clone: Its antigen is unknown.

Sequenced by immunoSEQ multiplex PCR; TCRdb stores in-frame clones only, minus some. The sample includes about 46,000 clones, 88% seen only once; the top ten take around 0.64%. Study-level findings and limits: Partial responders at 0.1-3.0 mg/kg had among the lowest clonal expansion.

The material was CD4+ or CD8+ T cells sorted from blood, obtained in a trial of the OX40 agonist ivuxolimab. This receptor was taken from an adult with an advanced solid tumor such as melanoma, head and neck, liver or kidney cancer. This chain joins TRBV2 and TRBJ2-1; no clear D gene. The CDR3 sequence is CASSQDFNEQFF. The CDR3 nucleotides are TGTGCCAGCAGCCAAGATTTTAATGAGCAGTTCTTC.